This T cell receptor (beta chain) appears in the sequencing data of a study of blood T cell repertoires in COVID-19. Across the study: The samples span acute and convalescent COVID-19 from the United States, Italy and Spain.

V was shortened by 7 bases and J by 7 bases, with 26 bases between the two germline ends. This CDR3 region has 17 residues. Germline V gene data show CDR1 as SGHTA and CDR2 as FQGNSA. This table comes from immunoSEQ multiplex PCR, and its TCRdb copy is limited to in-frame clones, with some not included. Here the sample spans some 89,000 clones, 89% being singletons. In this sample, this clone turned up once. V gene TRBV7-2 combines with J gene TRBJ2-1, with D perhaps matching TRBD1 (6 bases). This TCR derives from a man between 45 and 60 years old with acute or convalescent COVID-19. The sequencing sample was made of peripheral blood. The CDR3 loop reads CASILSPRGAQGNEQFF. The CDR3, as DNA: TGTGCCAGCATCCTATCCCCCAGGGGTGCTCAGGGGAATGAGCAGTTCTTC.